This T cell receptor (beta chain) was recovered during a study of blood T cell repertoires in COVID-19. The CDR3 consists of 12 residues. The germline V and J ends were trimmed by 7 bases and 6 bases, with 9 bases remaining between them. Some clones are missing from TCRdb's copy, which holds only in-frame ones; the method was immunoSEQ multiplex PCR. The profile covers about 400,000 clones, with about 90% appearing a single time and 1% to 1.5% taken by the ten largest. The genes are TRBV12-3 or TRBV12-4 and TRBJ2-2; weak D call: TRBD1 (6 bases). The origin of this receptor is a man aged 35 to 55 with acute or convalescent COVID-19. The sequencing input was peripheral blood. The CDR3 nucleotides read TGTGCCAGCACTCCAGGGGCCGGGGAGCTGTTTTTT. It translates to CASTPGAGELFF.